This TCR beta chain was captured in a study of chronic HIV infection and antiretroviral therapy. V shed 4 bases and J shed 8 bases, with 24 bases lying between them. CDR3 length equals 16 residues. CDR1 SQVTM and CDR2 ANQGSEA come from the germline V gene. TCRdb ran MiXCR on the 5' RACE reads and lists one entry per CDR3 protein. The sample holds tens of thousands of distinct CDR3 sequences, more than 8% seen once. Ten or more counts support this clonotype. This receptor was obtained from an adult who had HIV and had not received antiretroviral therapy, or was an uninfected healthy control (not recorded which). The sequenced sample consisted of peripheral blood. The chain couples TRBV29-1 to TRBJ2-1, with D possibly matching TRBD1 (6 bases). CDR3: CSVVGPRGRGKDEQFF. The CDR3 nucleotides are TGCAGCGTTGTTGGGCCGCGAGGCAGGGGAAAGGATGAGCAGTTCTTC.